These T cell receptor beta chains were read from a single sample in a study of blood T cell repertoires in COVID-19. Clones were sequenced by immunoSEQ multiplex PCR, and TCRdb holds only the in-frame ones, with some missing. Counted here are fewer than 250,000 clones, about 80% occurring once; the ten biggest clones make up 1.5% to 2%. The sample taken for sequencing was peripheral blood. These receptors were obtained from a woman of 80 years or more with acute or convalescent COVID-19. Both conserved end residues are part of each CDR3. The D gene is left open where the match is weak. Some rows mark clone size as missing; the rest say once, few, many or name a class of expanded clone.

TRBD1,.,13,TRBJ2-7,TRBV12-5,TGTGCTAGTGGACCCGGACAGGGGAGGTGGCAGTACTTC,CASGPGQGRWQYF
TRBD1,.,15,TRBJ2-3,TRBV4-2,TGTGCCAGCAGCCAGAGGGGACAGGGTTCAGATACGCAGTATTTT,CASSQRGQGSDTQYF
.,.,15,TRBJ1-4,TRBV6-2/TRBV6-3,TGTGCCAGCAGTCCCGGACTCAGCAGGTGGGAAAAACTGTTTTTT,CASSPGLSRWEKLFF
TRBD1,once,14,TRBJ1-1,TRBV5-1,TGCGCCAGCAGCGAGGGACAGCTGAACACTGAAGCTTTCTTT,CASSEGQLNTEAFF
TRBD1,.,15,TRBJ1-4,TRBV18,TGTGCCAGCTCACCCGGGACAGGCTCAAATGAAAAACTGTTTTTT,CASSPGTGSNEKLFF
TRBD2,.,17,TRBJ2-7,TRBV27,TGTGCCAGCAGTCGGGGTGGACTAGCGGGGGACTCCTACGAGCAGTACTTC,CASSRGGLAGDSYEQYF
TRBD1,.,16,TRBJ2-3,TRBV2,TGTGCCAGCAGGTTCCGACAGGGCTTGGGCACAGATACGCAGTATTTT,CASRFRQGLGTDTQYF
.,.,13,TRBJ2-4,TRBV29-1,TGCAGCGTTGAAGCCAGTTACAAAAACATTCAGTACTTC,CSVEASYKNIQYF
TRBD1,.,16,TRBJ2-4,TRBV27,TGTGCCAGCAGTTTATCTTGGGACAGGGGGTTTGGAGATCAGTACTTC,CASSLSWDRGFGDQYF
.,once,17,TRBJ1-4,TRBV4-3,TGCGCCAGCAGCCAAGATCTTAGGGGGGGTAGTAATGAAAAACTGTTTTTT,CASSQDLRGGSNEKLFF
.,.,14,TRBJ1-2,TRBV18,TGTGCCAGCTCACTCCAGGGGAAGAACTATGGCTACACCTTC,CASSLQGKNYGYTF
.,.,16,TRBJ2-2,TRBV7-3,TGTGCCAGCAGCCGGACTGGGGGGGCCAACACCGGGGAGCTGTTTTTT,CASSRTGGANTGELFF
.,.,11,TRBJ1-1,TRBV20-1,TGCAGTGCTGGCGGGAACACTGAAGCTTTCTTT,CSAGGNTEAFF
TRBD2,.,15,TRBJ2-7,TRBV5-4,TGTGCCAGCAGCGTGAGAGCGGGAGGTTCCTACGAGCAGTACTTC,CASSVRAGGSYEQYF
TRBD1,.,15,TRBJ1-5,TRBV4-1,TGCGCCAGCAGCCGAGGGACAGGGGATATTCAGCCCCAGCATTTT,CASSRGTGDIQPQHF